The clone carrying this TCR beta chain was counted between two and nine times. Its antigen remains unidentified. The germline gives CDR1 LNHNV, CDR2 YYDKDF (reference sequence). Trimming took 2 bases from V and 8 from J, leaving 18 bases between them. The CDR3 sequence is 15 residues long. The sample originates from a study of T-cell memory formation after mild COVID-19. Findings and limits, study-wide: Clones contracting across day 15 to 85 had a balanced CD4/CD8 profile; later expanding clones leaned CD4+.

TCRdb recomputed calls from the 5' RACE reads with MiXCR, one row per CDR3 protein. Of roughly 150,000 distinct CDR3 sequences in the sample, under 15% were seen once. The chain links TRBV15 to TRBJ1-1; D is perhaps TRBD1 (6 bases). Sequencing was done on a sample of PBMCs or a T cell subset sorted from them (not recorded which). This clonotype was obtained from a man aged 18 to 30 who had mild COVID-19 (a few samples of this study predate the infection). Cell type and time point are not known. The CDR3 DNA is TGTGCCACCAGCAGAAAGGACAGCAATAAACCAGAAGCTTTCTTT. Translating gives CATSRKDSNKPEAFF.